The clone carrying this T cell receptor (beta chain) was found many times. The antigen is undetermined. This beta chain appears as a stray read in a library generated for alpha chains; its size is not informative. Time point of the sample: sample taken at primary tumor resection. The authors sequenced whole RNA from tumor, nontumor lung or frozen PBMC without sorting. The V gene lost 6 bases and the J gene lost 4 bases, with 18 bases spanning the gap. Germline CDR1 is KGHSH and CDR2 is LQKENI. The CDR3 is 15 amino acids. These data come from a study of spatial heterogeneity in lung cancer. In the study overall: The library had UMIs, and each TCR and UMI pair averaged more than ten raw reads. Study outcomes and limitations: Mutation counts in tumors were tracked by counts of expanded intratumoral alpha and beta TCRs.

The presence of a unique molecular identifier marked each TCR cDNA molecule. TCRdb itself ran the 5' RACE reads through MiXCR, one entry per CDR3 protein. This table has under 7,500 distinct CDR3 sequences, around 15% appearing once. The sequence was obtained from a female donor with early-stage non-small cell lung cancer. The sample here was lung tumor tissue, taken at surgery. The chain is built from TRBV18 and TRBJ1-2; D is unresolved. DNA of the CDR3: TGTGCCAGCTCCTCAAGGAGCGAGGCGGGCTATGGCTACACCTTC. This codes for CASSSRSEAGYGYTF.